Reported below is one TCR beta chain. Its cognate antigen has yet to be identified. No much larger clone exists at a distance of one base, and base qualities are not known. This entry belongs to a study of T cell responses to AZD1222 COVID-19 vaccine (dated by TCRdb to 2020 to 2022). For the study in its entirety: AZD1222 recipients whose second dose came at about 4 weeks and those whose second dose came at about 12 weeks were combined into one group, since spike-specific TCR depth and breadth did not differ between the two schedules. A total of 230 to 250 trial participants underwent TCR sequencing, of whom nearly 210 received two doses of AZD1222 and around 26 received two doses of the MenACWY control vaccine. Trial participants were enrolled by age into 18-55, 56-69 and 70-plus year subgroups, with roughly 160, 29 and 62 TCR-sequenced participants respectively.

The time point label on this specimen signifies: baseline before first vaccination. Vaccinee samples came from UK trials COV001 and COV002, including a single-blind randomized controlled phase 2/3 trial of AZD1222 (ChAdOx1 nCoV-19) in healthy adults. For TCRbeta chain sequencing, PBMC samples were collected from trial participants at day 0 and at day 28 after the second dose. The CDR3 regions of human TCRbeta chains were analyzed by immunosequencing. The study's processing was this. Repertoire TCRs were matched against a reference library of SARS-CoV-2-specific TCRs generated with the MIRA antigen-specificity platform. Breadth was defined as the fraction of unique TCRs that were SARS-CoV-2-associated. Depth was defined as the fraction of total T cells that were SARS-CoV-2-associated. Each spike-specific TCR was assigned to its reactive spike region and to a CD4 or CD8 class using the MIRA data. Log10-transformed breadth and depth values were compared by one-way ANOVA with Sidak's multiple comparisons tests. Here the immuneACCESS table is served through TCRdb, limited to in-frame sequences with V and J called. Missing clones are a known gap in these copies; in checked studies unresolved V genes cover under half, and the rest lacks a known reason. V, J and clone size are those of that table, while D and trimming were read from the DNA. The sample records roughly 250,000 clones, over 85% of which are singletons. Around 0.58% of the sample is held by the ten biggest clonotypes.

Paper-wide results and their limitations: The vaccine-associated CD4 TCRs covered the entire spike protein, and the dominant responses fell in regions 160-218 and 743-854. Epitopes outside the regions mutated in the B.1.351 and B.1.1.7 variants were reportedly recognized by nearly half of the unique spike-specific TCRs. Spike-specific TCR breadth and depth rose significantly after two AZD1222 doses compared with day 0 and with MenACWY recipients. Only five or six AZD1222 recipients were SARS-CoV-2 seropositive at baseline, limiting conclusions about previously exposed vaccinees. No day 14 peak-response samples were available, so repertoires were characterized only after the peak T cell response. The 56-69-year group was small, and its depth increase did not reach significance, likely because of low power. Most participants were white British and females outnumbered males, and the authors suggested that clonal diversity may have been underestimated.

There are 16 amino acids in the CDR3, from cysteine to phenylalanine inclusive. Only the CDR3 part of the read is kept: 48 bases, read in frame from the first base. V is cut back by 1 base and J by 7 bases, with 12 bases in the junction unmatched. The germline V gene encodes CDR1 LGHDT and CDR2 YNNKEL (reference sequence). The chain was built from TRBV3-1 (or the pseudogene TRBV3-2) and TRBJ2-7; 8 junctional bases match TRBD2. This clonotype originated in an adult in good health. Sequencing used peripheral blood, obtained on day 0 of AZD1222 vaccination. The CDR3 region reads CASSQVWAGGQGEQYF. Read as DNA, the sequence is TGTGCCAGCAGCCAAGTCTGGGCGGGAGGCCAAGGGGAGCAGTACTTC.